The 9 T cell receptor beta chains reported below all come from one sample, sequenced in a study of blood T cell repertoires in COVID-19. Sequenced by immunoSEQ multiplex PCR; TCRdb stores in-frame clones only, minus some. Of around 260,000 clones in the sample, approximately 89% are singletons; the top ten hold over 2%. The sequenced material came from peripheral blood. These receptors came from a woman aged 50 to 65 with acute or convalescent COVID-19.

CDR3 residues: CASSTTGTGYETQYF. As DNA, the CDR3 is TGTGCCAGTAGTACGACCGGGACAGGGTATGAGACCCAGTACTTC. The rearrangement links TRBV19 to TRBJ2-5, with 9 bases lining up with TRBD1. The CDR3 spans 15 residues. V was pared by 4 bases and J by 5 bases, with 8 bases of the junction left unmatched. The germline V gene encodes CDR1 LNHDA and CDR2 SQIVND (reference sequence).

The chain is built from TRBV5-1 and TRBJ1-4; 10 bases are a match to TRBD1. Germline CDR1 is SGHRS and CDR2 is YFSETQ. This CDR3 is 18 amino acids long. V lost 4 bases to trimming and J lost 0 bases; unmatched junction nucleotides: 9. The CDR3 sequence is CASSQGTGDFATNEKLFF. The CDR3 DNA follows: TGCGCCAGCAGCCAAGGGACAGGGGATTTCGCAACTAATGAAAAACTGTTTTTT.

The rearrangement links TRBV6-4 to TRBJ1-1; 12 nucleotides agree with TRBD1. Trimming removed 8 bases from V and 5 bases from J; junction bases left unmatched: 18. CDR1 is MRHNA, CDR2 SNTAGT, per germline. The length of the CDR3 is 18 residues. The CDR3 reads CASRLRGGTGGLPTEAFF. The CDR3 nucleotides read TGTGCCAGCCGCCTCCGAGGGGGGACAGGGGGCCTCCCGACTGAAGCTTTCTTT.

The chain combines TRBV19 with TRBJ1-4; perhaps TRBD1 as D (5 bases). V lost 3 bases and J 6 bases, leaving 5 bases between the germline ends. The CDR3 length is 12 residues. The V gene's germline CDR1 is LNHDA and CDR2 SQIVND (reference sequence). CDR3 nucleotide sequence: TGTGCCAGTAGTATCAGGGATGAAAAACTGTTTTTT. Translation: CASSIRDEKLFF.

The J gene is TRBJ2-1, the V gene TRBV11-2, with 10 bases lining up with TRBD1. The CDR3 sequence is 16 residues long. The V and J ends lost 1 base and 4 bases, in that order; junction bases with no gene match: 4. The germline V gene encodes CDR1 SGHAT and CDR2 FQNNGV. CDR3 residues: CASSLGQGAKYNEQFF. CDR3 sequence (DNA): TGTGCCAGCAGCTTAGGACAGGGGGCGAAGTACAATGAGCAGTTCTTC.

This chain uses TRBV7-2 with TRBJ1-4; 7 bases fit TRBD1. The CDR3 covers 16 residues. V trimming: 1 base; J trimming: 2 bases; junction bases outside the gene matches: 4. Germline values: CDR1 SGHTA, CDR2 FQGNSA. The CDR3 DNA is TGTGCCAGCAGCTTAGACAGGGGCGATACTAATGAAAAACTGTTTTTT. Its protein product is CASSLDRGDTNEKLFF.

V usage is TRBV5-4 and J usage is TRBJ2-5; TRBD2 matches at 10 bases. The V gene's germline CDR1 is SGHNT and CDR2 YYREEE (reference sequence). CDR3 length: 13 amino acids. Unmatched junction bases numbered 7, after V lost 5 bases and J lost 9 bases. CDR3 in amino acids: CASREEREGSQYF. The CDR3 coding sequence is TGTGCCAGCAGGGAGGAGCGGGAGGGATCCCAGTACTTC.

The chain is built from TRBV18 and TRBJ2-7, with 9 nucleotides matching TRBD1. The V and J ends lost 2 bases and 6 bases, in that order; junction bases with no gene match: 5. This CDR3 is 14 amino acids long. The germline gives CDR1 KGHSH, CDR2 LQKENI. DNA of the CDR3: TGTGCCAGCTCACCAGGGACAGGGTTCGGCGAGCAGTACTTC. It encodes CASSPGTGFGEQYF.

As concerns this clone: One end of the junction does not line up with germline, which may come from a read error. V gene TRBV18 combines with J gene TRBJ2-7; possibly TRBD2 for D (5 bases). The CDR3 is 13 amino acids. CDR1 is KGHSH, CDR2 LQKENI, per germline. The CDR3 DNA is TGTGCCAGCTCACCAGACCGGGTGGGAGAGGAACACTTC. Translated: CASSPDRVGEEHF.